The following is a T cell receptor (beta chain) sequence with its context. Its antigen is currently unknown. The entry originates in a study of memory CD4+ T cells and cytomegalovirus serostatus. Single viable CD3+CD4+CD8-CD45RO+ cells were sorted as the memory CD4+ T cells. Overall study findings and caveats: Each of 65 to 75 CMV-associated TCRbeta sequences occurred in one to five individuals. The CMV-associated TCR signature appears largely within the CD4+ memory repertoire.

Original processing methods: Out-of-frame sequences were removed, leaving a few million distinct TCRbeta sequences. This table comes from immunoSEQ multiplex PCR, and its TCRdb copy is limited to in-frame clones, with some not included. V and J calls and clone size are given by that table; D and trimming were obtained from the DNA. Among some 50,000 clones listed, roughly 72% were seen once. The CDR3 consists of 12 residues. Germline assignment: CDR1 SGHTA and CDR2 FQGNSA. Deletions cut 5 bases from V and 3 bases from J, with 8 bases between. Sequencing was performed on memory CD4+ T cells from blood. This chain joins TRBV7-2 and TRBJ2-7; D not resolved. This TCR came from an adult in good health and CMV-seronegative. The CDR3 DNA sequence: TGTGCCAGCAGCCCCCGCCTCTACGAGCAGTACTTC. Its translation: CASSPRLYEQYF.